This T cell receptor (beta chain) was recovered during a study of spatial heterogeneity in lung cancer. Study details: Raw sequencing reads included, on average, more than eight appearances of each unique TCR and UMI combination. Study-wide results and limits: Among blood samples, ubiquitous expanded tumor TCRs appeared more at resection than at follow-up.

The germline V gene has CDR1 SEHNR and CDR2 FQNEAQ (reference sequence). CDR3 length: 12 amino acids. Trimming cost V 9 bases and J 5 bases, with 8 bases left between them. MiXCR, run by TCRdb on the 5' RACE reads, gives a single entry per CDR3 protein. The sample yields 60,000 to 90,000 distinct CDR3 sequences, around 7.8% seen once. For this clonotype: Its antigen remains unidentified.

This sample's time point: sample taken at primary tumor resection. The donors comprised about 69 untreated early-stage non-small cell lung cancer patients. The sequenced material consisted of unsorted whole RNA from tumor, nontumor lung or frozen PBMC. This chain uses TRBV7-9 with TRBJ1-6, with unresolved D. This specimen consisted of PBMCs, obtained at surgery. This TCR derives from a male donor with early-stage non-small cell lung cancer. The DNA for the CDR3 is TGTGCCAGTGGGAGCAATAATTCACCCCTCCACTTT. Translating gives CASGSNNSPLHF. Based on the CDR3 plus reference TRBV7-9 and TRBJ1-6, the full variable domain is DTGVSQNPRHKITKRGQNVTFRCDPISEHNRLYWYRQTLGQGPEFLTYFQNEAQLEKSRLLSDRFSAERPKGSFSTLEIQRTEQGDSAMYLCASGSNNSPLHFGNGTRLTVT.